The following is a TCR beta chain sequence with its context. What this receptor recognizes is not known. Qualities for individual bases were not recorded, and no much larger clone is one base off. Patients with autoimmune disease history or receiving systemic immunosuppression were excluded from the trial. Peripheral blood for TCR sequencing was drawn from every dose cohort at baseline, at cycle 4 day 1 and at cycle 7 day 1. The samples were taken from a phase I, first-in-human, multicenter, open-label dose-escalation trial of ivuxolimab. Adults with locally advanced or metastatic melanoma, renal cell, hepatocellular, or head and neck squamous cell carcinoma were enrolled in the trial. Before TCR sequencing, CD4+ T cells and CD8+ T cells from peripheral blood were sorted into separate populations. Genomic DNA was isolated from the sorted cells so that the TCRbeta CDR3 region could be sequenced. The immunoSEQ Assay was used to sequence the TCRbeta CDR3 regions. Drawn from immuneACCESS, this table holds only the in-frame rearrangements with V and J called that TCRdb kept. Clones are partly lost; checked studies trace under half to an unresolved V gene and leave the rest unexplained. The sample table shows tens of thousands of clones, and 80% to 90% are seen once. The top ten hold 10% of the sample.

The sample is drawn from a study of OX40 agonist ivuxolimab in advanced cancers. As for the study more broadly: Ivuxolimab was an agonistic, fully human IgG2 monoclonal antibody directed against OX40 (CD134), a costimulatory receptor. Among the roughly 50 dose-escalation patients, around 20 had hepatocellular carcinoma, around 15 melanoma, 9 renal cell carcinoma and 9 head and neck cancer. Peripheral TCRbeta sequencing was intended to test whether TCR sequence diversity was altered and clonal T-cell expansion was caused by ivuxolimab. The monotherapy dose-escalation portion (N ≈ 55 patients) of the phase I ivuxolimab trial is reported in the paper. Prior anti-PD-1, anti-PD-L1 or anti-CTLA-4 therapy was permitted, and checkpoint inhibitors had been received by less than 45% of dose-escalation patients. Three dose-escalation patients achieved partial responses, one with hepatocellular carcinoma and two with cutaneous melanoma. Intravenous ivuxolimab was administered to patients every 2 weeks at six dose levels: 0.01, 0.1, 0.3, 1.5, 3 and 10 mg/kg. The dose-escalation cohort was 82.7% male with a mean age of about 65 years, ranging from about 23 to 85.

Summary of the overall study and its limitations: Low levels of normalized T-cell clonal expansion were also shown by some nonresponding patients. After ivuxolimab, expanded clones were on average more numerous among CD8+ T cells than among CD4+ T cells. Partial responders in the 0.1-3.0 mg/kg groups had among the lowest normalized peripheral clonal expansion, especially among CD8+ T cells. At doses of 0.1 to 3.0 mg/kg, clonal expansion of both CD4+ and CD8+ T cells in blood was seen between baseline and week 6. Which antigens the clonally expanded peripheral T cells were specific for was not determined.

This receptor was identified in an adult with an advanced solid tumor such as melanoma, head and neck, liver or kidney cancer. Sequencing used CD4+ or CD8+ T cells sorted from blood, obtained in a trial of the OX40 agonist ivuxolimab.

In nucleotides, the sequence is TGCGCCAGCAGCCAAGGGAGGACAGGGTATTCTGGGGCCAACGTCCTGACTTTC. Its protein is CASSQGRTGYSGANVLTF. Rearrangement joined TRBV4-1 to TRBJ2-6; TRBD1 aligns with 8 central bases. CDR1 and CDR2 were assigned from the germline V gene as MGHRA and YSYEKL. The CDR3 contains 18 residues, cysteine and phenylalanine counted. Just CDR3 DNA is preserved here, 54 bases in frame from base 1. V is trimmed back by 1 base and J by 1 base, and the junction contains 6 bases that no gene match accounts for.